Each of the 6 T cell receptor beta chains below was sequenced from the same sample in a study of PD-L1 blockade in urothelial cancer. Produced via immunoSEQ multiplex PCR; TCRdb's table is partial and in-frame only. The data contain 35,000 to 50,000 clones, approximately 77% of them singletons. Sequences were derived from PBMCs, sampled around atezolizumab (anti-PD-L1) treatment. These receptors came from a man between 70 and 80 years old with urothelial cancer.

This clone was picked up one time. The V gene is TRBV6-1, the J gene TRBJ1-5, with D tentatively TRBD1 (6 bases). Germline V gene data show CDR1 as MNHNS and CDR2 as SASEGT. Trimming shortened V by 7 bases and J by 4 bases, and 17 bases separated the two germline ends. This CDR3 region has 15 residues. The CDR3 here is CASTQEGGVNQPQHF. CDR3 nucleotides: TGTGCCAGCACCCAGGAGGGGGGGGTTAATCAGCCCCAGCATTTT.

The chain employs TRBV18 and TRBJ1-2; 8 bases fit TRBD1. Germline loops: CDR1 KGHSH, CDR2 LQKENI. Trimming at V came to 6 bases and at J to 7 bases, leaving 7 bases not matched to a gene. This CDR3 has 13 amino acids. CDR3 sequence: CASSPTGDTGYTF. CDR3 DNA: TGTGCCAGCTCCCCGACAGGGGATACTGGCTACACCTTC.

The CDR3 DNA reads as TGTGCCAGCTCACAGTCGGCGGGGAGCACAGATACGCAGTATTTT. Its translation: CASSQSAGSTDTQYF. The genes are TRBV18 and TRBJ2-3, with D possibly matching TRBD2 (6 bases). From germline, CDR1 is KGHSH and CDR2 LQKENI. This CDR3 comprises 15 residues. Trimming took off 4 bases at V and 0 bases at J, with 11 bases between the two ends.

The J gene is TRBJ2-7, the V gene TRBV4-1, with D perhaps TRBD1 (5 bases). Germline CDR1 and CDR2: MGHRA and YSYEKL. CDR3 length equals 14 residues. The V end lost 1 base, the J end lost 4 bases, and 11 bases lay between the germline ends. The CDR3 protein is CASSQVARDYEQYF. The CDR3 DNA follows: TGCGCCAGCAGCCAAGTCGCCAGGGATTACGAGCAGTACTTC.

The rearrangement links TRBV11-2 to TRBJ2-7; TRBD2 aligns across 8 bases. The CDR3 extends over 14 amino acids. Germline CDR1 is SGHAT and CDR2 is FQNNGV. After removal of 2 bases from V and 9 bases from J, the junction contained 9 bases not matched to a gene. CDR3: CASSLPNGGGRQYF. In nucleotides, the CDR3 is TGTGCCAGCAGCTTACCCAACGGGGGGGGGCGGCAGTACTTC. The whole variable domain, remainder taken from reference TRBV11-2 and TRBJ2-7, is EAGVAQSPRYKIIEKRQSVAFWCNPISGHATLYWYQQILGQGPKLLIQFQNNGVVDDSQLPKDRFSAERLKGVDSTLKIQPAKLEDSAVYLCASSLPNGGGRQYFGPGTRLTVT.

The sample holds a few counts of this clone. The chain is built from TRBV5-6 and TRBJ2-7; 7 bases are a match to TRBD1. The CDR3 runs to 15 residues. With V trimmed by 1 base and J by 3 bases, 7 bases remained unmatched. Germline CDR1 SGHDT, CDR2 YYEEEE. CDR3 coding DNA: TGTGCCAGCAGCTTGACAGGGGCAGGGGTCTACGAGCAGTACTTC. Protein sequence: CASSLTGAGVYEQYF.